This TCR beta chain emerged from a study of Graves' ophthalmopathy and Graves' hyperthyroidism. The V and J ends lost 2 bases and 2 bases respectively, with 17 bases between them. This CDR3 spans 17 amino acids. The germline CDR1 and CDR2 sequences are MNHEY and SVGEGT. Amplification of the TCR beta CDR3 regions used RNA transcripts (as template). First-round RT-PCR employed HTBI primers, with a second-round multiplex PCR after it. TCRdb reprocessed the multiplex PCR reads via MiXCR and lists one record per CDR3 protein. The data contain fewer than 650,000 distinct CDR3 sequences, approximately 21% of them singletons. Other autoimmune diseases, uncontrolled infections, pregnancy and lactation each led to patient exclusion. The authors isolated PBMCs from approximately 10 ml of fresh peripheral blood. Regarding the study as a whole: Ophthalmopathy and stable hyperthyroidism were discriminated by a 13-signature model, with around 88% sensitivity and around 81% specificity. The blood repertoire also included most expanded thyroid clonotypes above 0.001 frequency.

Many counts were recorded for this clonotype. The antigen remains unidentified. Source material: peripheral blood. This chain joins TRBV6-2 or TRBV6-3 and TRBJ2-3; no definite D call. This sequence was found in a woman between 18 and 30 years old with stable Graves' hyperthyroidism. Some clones in this sample may be carry-over from other donors' samples. The CDR3 spells CASSYPTFDGPTDTQYF. CDR3 nucleotides: TGTGCCAGCAGTTACCCCACCTTTGATGGCCCCACAGATACGCAGTATTTT.